This TCR beta chain was recorded in a study of T-cell reconstitution after alpha-beta-depleted transplantation in children. In germline, CDR1 is SGHVS, CDR2 FQNEAQ. The CDR3 totals 17 residues. V lost 5 bases, J lost 0 bases, and 17 bases lay in between. The sample holds a few counts of this clonotype. It was with unique molecular identifiers that the TCRbeta library was prepared. TCRdb reprocessed the PCR reads via MiXCR and lists one record per CDR3 protein. The table records hundreds of thousands of distinct CDR3 sequences, under 15% of them present only once. The V call is TRBV7-8, the J call TRBJ1-3, with a weak D call TRBD1 (5 bases). This sequence originates from a human donor who donated a stem cell graft to a child with combined immunodeficiency. Sequenced material: PBMCs from the stem cell graft donor, taken from the stem cell graft. CDR3 bases: TGTGCCAGCAGCCTTTGGACAACAGGAATCTCTGGAAACACCATATATTTT. Residues: CASSLWTTGISGNTIYF.